Each of the 18 T cell receptor beta chains below was sequenced from the same sample in a study of blood T cell repertoires in COVID-19. The method was immunoSEQ multiplex PCR; TCRdb's version includes in-frame clones alone and lacks a portion of them. The sample yields roughly 56,000 clones, around 90% seen once. What was sequenced was peripheral blood. Every receptor here comes from a man aged 60 to 69 with active COVID-19.

The chain couples TRBV18 to TRBJ2-7, with D perhaps matching TRBD1 (5 bases). The V and J ends lost 3 bases and 3 bases respectively, with 15 bases between them. The CDR3 is 15 amino acids. Germline V gene data show CDR1 as KGHSH and CDR2 as LQKENI. For the CDR3, the DNA is TGTGCCAGCTCACCCATGGAAGTCCAGGGCTACGAGCAGTACTTC. It specifies CASSPMEVQGYEQYF.

The V and J genes are TRBV27 and TRBJ1-5; 9 nucleotides agree with TRBD1. Trimming took 4 bases from V and 7 from J; bases not matched to a gene: 5. Germline V gene data show CDR1 as MNHEY and CDR2 as SMNVEV (reference sequence). This CDR3 is built from 14 residues. CDR3 nucleotide sequence: TGTGCCAGCAGTTGGACAGGGGTTAGCCAGCCCCAGCATTTT. It encodes CASSWTGVSQPQHF.

The rearrangement joins TRBV5-4 to TRBJ2-5; D possibly corresponds to TRBD1 (5 bases). The V gene lost 4 bases and the J gene lost 5 bases, with 21 bases spanning the gap. Germline V gene sequence: CDR1 SGHNT, CDR2 YYREEE (reference sequence). This CDR3 comprises 16 residues. In DNA form, the CDR3 reads TGTGCCAGCAGCGGCGAAGTATGGGGCGCCGGGGAGACCCAGTACTTC. This gives the protein CASSGEVWGAGETQYF.

This chain joins TRBV9 and TRBJ2-1; D might be TRBD2 (6 bases). Germline V gene data show CDR1 as SGDLS and CDR2 as YYNGEE. The CDR3 is 19 residues long. The V end lost 0 bases, the J end lost 0 bases, and 19 bases lay between the germline ends. The CDR3: CASSVGAGAGRSSYNEQFF. In DNA form, the CDR3 reads TGTGCCAGCAGCGTAGGAGCTGGGGCGGGACGCAGCTCCTACAATGAGCAGTTCTTC.

J is TRBJ2-2 and V is TRBV12-3 or TRBV12-4, with D maybe TRBD1 (5 bases). The CDR3 is 13 amino acids. Trimming left V 7 bases short and J 3 bases short, with 9 bases between. The CDR3 region has the DNA TGTGCCAGCACCCCACAGGACACCGGGGAGCTGTTTTTT. Protein sequence: CASTPQDTGELFF.

The chain combines TRBV6-6 with TRBJ2-2; tentatively, D is TRBD1 (5 bases). The CDR3 is 16 amino acids. The V end lost 6 bases, the J end lost 4 bases, and 18 bases lay between the germline ends. Germline V gene sequence: CDR1 MNHNY, CDR2 SVGAGI (reference sequence). The CDR3: CASRTLSGRGTGELFF. The CDR3 coding sequence is TGTGCCAGCAGAACTTTATCAGGGCGAGGCACCGGGGAGCTGTTTTTT.

The sample holds one count of this clone. The chain couples TRBV28 to TRBJ1-5; D ambiguous. The CDR3 sequence is 12 residues long. Deletions cut 3 bases from V and 7 bases from J, with 7 bases between. Germline assignment: CDR1 MDHEN and CDR2 SYDVKM. As DNA, the CDR3 is TGTGCCAGCAGTTTTCGTGCGCAGCCCCAGCATTTT. Protein sequence: CASSFRAQPQHF. Combining the CDR3 with reference TRBV28 and TRBJ1-5 gives the whole variable domain DVKVTQSSRYLVKRTGEKVFLECVQDMDHENMFWYRQDPGLGLRLIYFSYDVKMKEKGDIPEGYSVSREKKERFSLILESASTNQTSMYLCASSFRAQPQHFGDGTRLSIL.

This clone appeared a single time. The chain couples TRBV4-2 to TRBJ2-3; 7 bases agree with TRBD1. From germline, CDR1 is LGHNA and CDR2 YNFKEQ. V lost 1 base, J lost 0 bases, and 1 base stayed unmatched. This CDR3 region has 15 residues. The CDR3 spells CASSQVTGSTDTQYF. The CDR3 nucleotides read TGTGCCAGCAGCCAAGTGACAGGGAGCACAGATACGCAGTATTTT.

J is TRBJ2-2 and V is TRBV3-1 (or the pseudogene TRBV3-2), with TRBD1 identical over 7 bases. CDR1 is LGHDT, CDR2 YNNKEL, per germline (reference sequence). The CDR3 totals 14 residues. The trim removed 4 bases at V and 4 bases at J, leaving 3 bases unmatched. CDR3 DNA: TGTGCCAGCAGCCCGACAGGGTCCACCGGGGAGCTGTTTTTT. As protein: CASSPTGSTGELFF.

The chain combines TRBV7-2 with TRBJ2-1; TRBD2 agrees at 12 bases. In germline, CDR1 is SGHTA, CDR2 FQGNSA. The length of the CDR3 is 16 residues. V lost 5 bases to trimming and J lost 3 bases; unmatched junction nucleotides: 5. The CDR3 is CASSPVLAGGYNEQFF. The CDR3 region has the DNA TGTGCCAGCAGCCCCGTACTAGCGGGGGGCTACAATGAGCAGTTCTTC.

The V call is TRBV12-3 or TRBV12-4, the J call TRBJ2-7; no clear D. Trimming left V 4 bases short and J 0 bases short, with 7 bases between. The CDR3 is 13 amino acids. CDR3 DNA: TGTGCCAGCAGTTACCACTTCTCCTACGAGCAGTACTTC. As protein: CASSYHFSYEQYF.

A note on this clone: One junction end does not reproduce the germline sequence, and a read error may be involved. The chain recombines TRBV5-6 with TRBJ2-7; TRBD1 agrees at 7 bases. Germline V lookup: CDR1 SGHDT, CDR2 YYEEEE. The CDR3 sequence is 11 residues long. The CDR3 sequence is CASSLGTVLIF. The CDR3 DNA reads as TGTGCCAGCAGCTTAGGGACAGTGCTTATCTTT.

The chain joins TRBV6-5 to TRBJ1-5; TRBD1 aligns across 9 bases. This CDR3 is built from 15 residues. V lost 4 bases and J lost 2; bases outside the gene matches: 3. CDR1 and CDR2 from the germline V gene are MNHEY and SVGAGI. The chain's CDR3 is CASSLGQGGNQPQHF. CDR3 DNA sequence: TGTGCCAGCAGTTTGGGACAGGGAGGCAATCAGCCCCAGCATTTT.

The chain carries TRBV11-2 and TRBJ2-1; 7 nucleotides agree with TRBD2. With 5 bases clipped from V and 4 bases from J, the junction kept 5 bases outside the gene matches. The CDR3 is made up of 14 amino acids. Germline loops: CDR1 SGHAT, CDR2 FQNNGV. The CDR3 coding sequence is TGTGCCAGCAGCCCCTTGGGGGGGTACAATGAGCAGTTCTTC. It is translated as CASSPLGGYNEQFF. Full variable domain (rest looked up from reference TRBV11-2 and TRBJ2-1): EAGVAQSPRYKIIEKRQSVAFWCNPISGHATLYWYQQILGQGPKLLIQFQNNGVVDDSQLPKDRFSAERLKGVDSTLKIQPAKLEDSAVYLCASSPLGGYNEQFFGPGTRLTVL.

The CDR3, as DNA: TGTGCCAGCAGTGAGACAGGGGTGGATCGGATTAATAATGAAAAACTGTTTTTT. It specifies CASSETGVDRINNEKLFF. This chain uses TRBV2 with TRBJ1-4; 8 bases map to TRBD1. There are 18 residues in the CDR3. CDR1 is SNHLY and CDR2 is FYNNEI in the germline V gene. Trimming cost V 3 bases and J 4 bases; bases outside gene matches: 13.

The genes are TRBV10-1 and TRBJ2-5; 9 positions match TRBD1. Trimming cost V 6 bases and J 4 bases; bases outside gene matches: 9. The CDR3 extends over 15 amino acids. Germline CDR1 and CDR2: WNHNN and SYGVQD (reference sequence). The CDR3 DNA is TGCGCCAGCAGCCCCGACAGGGGGGACGGAGAGACCCAGTACTTC. It is translated as CASSPDRGDGETQYF.

This clone came up once. The chain is built from TRBV5-4 and TRBJ1-2; 7 nucleotides line up with TRBD1. Germline CDR1 is SGHNT and CDR2 is YYREEE (reference sequence). The CDR3 extends over 15 amino acids. Germline trimming cut 2 bases from V and 5 bases from J; bases unmatched to any gene: 9. CDR3 protein: CASSLPGQSYYGYTF. In DNA form, the CDR3 reads TGTGCCAGCAGCTTACCGGGACAGTCTTATTATGGCTACACCTTC.

This chain uses TRBV12-3 or TRBV12-4 with TRBJ2-7, with a possible D match to TRBD1 (7 bases). V was clipped by 2 bases and J by 5 bases, with 10 bases between them. The CDR3 is 13 residues long. CDR3 protein: CASSLSGGNEQYF. Here the CDR3 DNA reads TGTGCCAGCAGTTTATCAGGGGGGAACGAGCAGTACTTC.